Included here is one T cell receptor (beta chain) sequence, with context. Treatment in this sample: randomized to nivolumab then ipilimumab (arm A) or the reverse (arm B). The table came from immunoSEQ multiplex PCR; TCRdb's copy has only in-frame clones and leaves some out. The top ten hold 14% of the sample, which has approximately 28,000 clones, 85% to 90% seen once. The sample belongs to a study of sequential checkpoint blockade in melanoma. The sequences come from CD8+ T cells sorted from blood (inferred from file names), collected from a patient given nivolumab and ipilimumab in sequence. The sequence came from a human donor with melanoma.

The CDR3 sequence is CASSYGQGTDTQYF. CDR3 sequence (DNA): TGTGCCAGCAGTTATGGGCAGGGAACAGATACGCAGTATTTT. This chain connects TRBV6-5 to TRBJ2-3, with D possibly matching TRBD1 (5 bases). Trimming took off 3 bases at V and 3 bases at J, with 10 bases between the two ends. The CDR3 length is 14 residues. Germline-derived CDR1 and CDR2 are MNHEY and SVGAGI.